Presented here are 9 T cell receptor beta chains from one specimen sequenced in a study of T cell repertoires in aging, cancer and after chemotherapy. TRB rearrangements spanning V, D and J were amplified using mixed TRB-A/B primers. Each CDR3 protein is one row after TCRdb ran MiXCR on the multiplex PCR reads. Among about 980 distinct CDR3 sequences listed, 20% to 25% were seen once. Amplification of TCR beta used genomic DNA extracted from peripheral blood. The sample consisted of blood. These receptors were collected from a human donor with a solid tumor.

This clonotype was found a few times. The chain uses TRBV20-1 and TRBJ1-6; D possibly corresponds to TRBD1 (5 bases). Germline V gene sequence: CDR1 DFQATT, CDR2 SNEGSKA (reference sequence). V lost 2 bases to trimming and J lost 7 bases, with 15 bases between them. CDR3 size: 15 residues. In DNA, the CDR3 is TGCAGTGCTAGAAACCCAGGGTTGAGAAATTCACCCCTCCACTTT. This encodes CSARNPGLRNSPLHF.

This clonotype was recorded a few times. The V call is TRBV13, the J call TRBJ2-7; 10 bases are shared with TRBD1. V trimming: 5 bases; J trimming: 3 bases; junction bases outside the gene matches: 4. CDR1 and CDR2 from the germline V gene are PRHDT and FYEKMQ (reference sequence). There are 14 residues in the CDR3. CDR3 region: CASSLWTGGYEQYF. CDR3 nucleotide sequence: TGTGCCAGCAGCCTCTGGACAGGGGGCTACGAGCAGTACTTC.

Judged by abundance, this clonotype is large (0.1 to 1%). The DNA of the CDR3 is TGTGCCAGCAGCCCCGGGACAGGGGCCGCGGGGAGCAATCAGCCCCAGCATTTT. Its protein is CASSPGTGAAGSNQPQHF. The gene calls are TRBV13 and TRBJ1-5; TRBD1 matches 10 bases. Germline V gene sequence: CDR1 PRHDT, CDR2 FYEKMQ (reference sequence). V was pared by 5 bases and J by 1 base, with 11 bases of the junction left unmatched. The CDR3 is 18 amino acids.

With regard to this clonotype: One base away lies a much larger clone, so this may be a sequencing read error. As DNA, the CDR3 is TGTGCCAGTAACCGGGACAGGGTCGATAAGCCCCAGCATTTT. It specifies CASNRDRVDKPQHF. The rearrangement joins TRBV19 to TRBJ1-5; 9 nucleotides align to TRBD1. The length of the CDR3 is 14 residues. The J segment lost 8 bases and the V segment lost 7 bases, leaving 9 bases of the junction unmatched. The germline V gene encodes CDR1 LNHDA and CDR2 SQIVND (reference sequence).

The chain combines TRBV19 with TRBJ2-5; 8 positions agree with TRBD2. Unmatched junction bases numbered 23, after V lost 6 bases and J lost 5 bases. The V gene's germline CDR1 is LNHDA and CDR2 SQIVND (reference sequence). The CDR3 is 19 amino acids. CDR3 sequence reads: CASSPLGRLAGHPGETQYF. CDR3 coding DNA: TGTGCCAGTAGCCCATTAGGGCGGCTAGCGGGTCACCCGGGGGAGACCCAGTACTTC.

This clonotype has a handful of counts. V usage is TRBV28 and J usage is TRBJ1-1; perhaps TRBD1 as D (6 bases). Looked up from germline, CDR1 is MDHEN and CDR2 is SYDVKM. Trimming took 6 bases from V and 3 from J, leaving 17 bases between them. The CDR3 has 15 amino acids. The CDR3, as DNA: TGTGCCAGCAGCTCGAGGGACACATCGTACACTGAAGCTTTCTTT. Protein product: CASSSRDTSYTEAFF. The full variable domain, its missing parts supplied by reference TRBV28 and TRBJ1-1, is DVKVTQSSRYLVKRTGEKVFLECVQDMDHENMFWYRQDPGLGLRLIYFSYDVKMKEKGDIPEGYSVSREKKERFSLILESASTNQTSMYLCASSSRDTSYTEAFFGQGTRLTVV.

The chain couples TRBV28 to TRBJ2-5; D is ambiguous. CDR3 length equals 16 residues. The germline V gene encodes CDR1 MDHEN and CDR2 SYDVKM. V gave up 2 bases and J gave up 2 bases, with 15 bases separating them. The CDR3 nucleotides are TGTGCCAGCAGTTTAAGCGTGTCCTGGCAGCAAGAGACCCAGTACTTC. This sequence encodes CASSLSVSWQQETQYF.

By frequency in the sample, this clonotype is large (0.1 to 1%). The rearrangement links TRBV19 to TRBJ1-2, with TRBD1 matching 8 bases. From germline, CDR1 is LNHDA and CDR2 SQIVND (reference sequence). Trimming at V came to 6 bases and at J to 5 bases, leaving 17 bases not matched to a gene. The CDR3 is 17 amino acids. The CDR3 loop is CASRPRDFRGRGYGYTF. The CDR3, as DNA: TGTGCCAGTAGACCAAGGGACTTCAGGGGGCGCGGGTATGGCTACACCTTC.

This clonotype counts as large (0.1 to 1%). The V and J genes are TRBV29-1 and TRBJ1-2, with D possibly TRBD1 on 5 matching bases. V was cut by 5 bases and J by 4 bases, with 11 bases left in between. CDR3 size: 12 residues. CDR1 and CDR2 from the germline V gene are SQVTM and ANQGSEA. The CDR3 spells CSVRPGAYGYTF. CDR3 in DNA: TGCAGCGTTCGACCCGGGGCCTATGGCTACACCTTC.